Below, one TCR beta chain is given with its context. The antigen is not known. The sample comes from a study of OX40 agonist ivuxolimab in advanced cancers. Whole-study context: Ivuxolimab was administered intravenously to patients at 0.01 to 10 mg/kg every 2 weeks. Overall study results and limits: Some nonresponders likewise displayed low normalized T-cell clonal expansion.

Profiling relied on immunoSEQ multiplex PCR, and the TCRdb table lists in-frame clones only, not all of them. The table has some 41,000 clones, approximately 90% seen once. Deletions cut 6 bases from V and 6 bases from J, with 9 bases between. The length of the CDR3 is 12 residues. Germline V CDR1 and CDR2: WNHNN, SYGVQD (reference sequence). The rearrangement uses TRBV10-1 and TRBJ1-5; D gene unclear. This receptor was obtained from an adult with an advanced solid tumor such as melanoma, head and neck, liver or kidney cancer. The material was CD4+ or CD8+ T cells sorted from blood, obtained in a trial of the OX40 agonist ivuxolimab. The CDR3 sequence is CASSETGQPQHF. The CDR3 DNA is TGCGCCAGCAGCGAGACCGGTCAGCCCCAGCATTTT.